This T cell receptor beta chain is drawn from a study of blood T cell repertoires in COVID-19. Across the whole study: The United States, Italy and Spain provided the acute and convalescent COVID-19 samples. T cells, B-cell-depleted T cells, or PBMCs provided the cDNA or gDNA that served as material.

The CDR3 runs 12 residues. Germline CDR1 and CDR2: MNHEY and SMNVEV (reference sequence). V gave up 9 bases and J gave up 11 bases; unmatched junction bases: 10. Original data processing: Researchers report that nucleated cell counts were estimated from reference gene primer amplification. Sequencing was performed with immunoSEQ multiplex PCR; in TCRdb, only in-frame clones are kept and a portion is missing. V and J calls and clone size are copied from that table; D and trimming were computed from the DNA. The table lists 100,000 to 150,000 clones, about four fifths of them singletons. The source is a man in his sixties with acute or convalescent COVID-19. This sequence joins TRBV27 and TRBJ2-1; 7 nucleotides line up with TRBD2. The source material was peripheral blood. CDR3 residues: CASSGSGGQQFF. CDR3 DNA: TGTGCCAGTTCGGGGTCGGGAGGTCAGCAGTTCTTC.